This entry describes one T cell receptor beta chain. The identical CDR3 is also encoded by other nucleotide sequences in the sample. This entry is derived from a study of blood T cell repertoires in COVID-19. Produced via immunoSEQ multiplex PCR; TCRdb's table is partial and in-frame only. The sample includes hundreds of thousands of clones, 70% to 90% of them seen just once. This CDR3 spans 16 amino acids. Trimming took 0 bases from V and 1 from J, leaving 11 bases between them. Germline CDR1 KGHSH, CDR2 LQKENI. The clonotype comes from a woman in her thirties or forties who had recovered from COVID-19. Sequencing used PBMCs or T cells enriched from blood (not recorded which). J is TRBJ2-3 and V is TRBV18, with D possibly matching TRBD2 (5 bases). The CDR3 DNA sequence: TGTGCCAGCTCACCACCGGGTCTAGCTGGCACAGATACGCAGTATTTT. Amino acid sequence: CASSPPGLAGTDTQYF.